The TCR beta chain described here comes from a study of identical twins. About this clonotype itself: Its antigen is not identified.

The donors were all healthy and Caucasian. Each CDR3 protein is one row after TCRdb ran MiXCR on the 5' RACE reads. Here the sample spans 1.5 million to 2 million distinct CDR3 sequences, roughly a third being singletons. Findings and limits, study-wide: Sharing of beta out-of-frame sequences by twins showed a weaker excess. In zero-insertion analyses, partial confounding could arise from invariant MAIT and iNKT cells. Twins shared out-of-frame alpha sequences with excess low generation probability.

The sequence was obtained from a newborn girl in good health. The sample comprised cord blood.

The CDR3 region is CASSTGQANVSEKLFF. The CDR3 coding sequence is TGTGCCAGCAGCACCGGACAGGCCAATGTGAGTGAAAAACTGTTTTTT. V and J are TRBV2 and TRBJ1-4, with 7 positions matching TRBD1. Germline CDR1 is SNHLY and CDR2 is FYNNEI. V trimming: 6 bases; J trimming: 7 bases; junction bases outside the gene matches: 14. This CDR3 is built from 16 residues.